The T cell receptor beta chain under discussion was sequenced for a study of T cell repertoires in cytomegalovirus infection. Whole-study context: CMV infection together with matching HLA type was indicated by public TCR beta signatures.

From germline, CDR1 is LNHDA and CDR2 SQIVND (reference sequence). The V gene lost 2 bases and the J gene lost 6 bases, with 10 bases spanning the gap. CDR3 length: 13 residues. TCRdb re-called the reads through MiXCR, storing one row per CDR3 protein. Of 90,000 to 120,000 distinct CDR3 sequences in the sample, 20% to 30% are singletons; the top ten hold approximately 39%. Study results and caveats: The ex vivo response was dominated by HLA-C-restricted CMV-specific TCR beta clonotypes. Individuals carrying CMV plus the relevant HLA were identified by cumulative frequency of public TCR beta families.

A note on this clonotype: Its antigen remains unidentified.

V gene TRBV19 combines with J gene TRBJ1-2; D possibly corresponds to TRBD1 (6 bases). Sequencing input: CD8+ T cells from PBMCs. This TCR was sampled from a human donor in good health (CMV status not recorded). Some clones in this sample may be carry-over from other donors' samples. In nucleotides, the CDR3 is TGTGCCAGTAGTATAAGGGCAGGGGATGGCTACACCTTC. It encodes CASSIRAGDGYTF.